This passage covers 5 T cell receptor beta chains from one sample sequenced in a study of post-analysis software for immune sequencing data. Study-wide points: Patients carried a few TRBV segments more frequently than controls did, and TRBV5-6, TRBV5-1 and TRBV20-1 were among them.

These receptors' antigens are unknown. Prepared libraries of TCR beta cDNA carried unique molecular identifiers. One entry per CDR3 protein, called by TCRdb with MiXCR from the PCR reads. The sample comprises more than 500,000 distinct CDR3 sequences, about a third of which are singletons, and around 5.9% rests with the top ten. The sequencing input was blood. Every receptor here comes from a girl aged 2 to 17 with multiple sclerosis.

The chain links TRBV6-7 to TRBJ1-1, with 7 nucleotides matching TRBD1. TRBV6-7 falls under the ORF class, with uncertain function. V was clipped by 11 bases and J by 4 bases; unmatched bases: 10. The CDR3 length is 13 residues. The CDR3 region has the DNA TGTGCCGGGAAGACAGGGTCGAGCACTGAAGCTTTCTTT. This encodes CAGKTGSSTEAFF.

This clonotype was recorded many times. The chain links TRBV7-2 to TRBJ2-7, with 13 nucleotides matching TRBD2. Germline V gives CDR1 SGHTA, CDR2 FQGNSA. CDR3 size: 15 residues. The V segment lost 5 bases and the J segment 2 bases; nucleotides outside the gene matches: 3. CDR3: CASSPTSGGAYEQYF. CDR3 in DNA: TGTGCCAGCAGCCCAACTAGCGGGGGGGCCTACGAGCAGTACTTC.

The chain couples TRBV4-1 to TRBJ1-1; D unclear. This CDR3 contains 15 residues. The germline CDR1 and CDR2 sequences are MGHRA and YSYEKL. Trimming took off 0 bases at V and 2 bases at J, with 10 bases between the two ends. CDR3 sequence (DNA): TGCGCCAGCAGCCAAGACAGGACGACTAACACTGAAGCTTTCTTT. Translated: CASSQDRTTNTEAFF.

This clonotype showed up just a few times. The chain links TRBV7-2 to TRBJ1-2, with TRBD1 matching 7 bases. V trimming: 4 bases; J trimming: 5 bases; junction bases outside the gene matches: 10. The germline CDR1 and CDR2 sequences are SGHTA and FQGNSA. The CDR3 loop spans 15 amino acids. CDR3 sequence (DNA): TGTGCCAGCAGCTATACACGGACAGGACCATATGGCTACACCTTC. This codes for CASSYTRTGPYGYTF.

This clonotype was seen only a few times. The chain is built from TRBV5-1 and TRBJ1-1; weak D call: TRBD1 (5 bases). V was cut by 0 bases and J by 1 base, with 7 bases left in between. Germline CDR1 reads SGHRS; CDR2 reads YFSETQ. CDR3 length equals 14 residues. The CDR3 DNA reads TGCGCCAGCAGCTTGGGGGACGGGAACACTGAAGCTTTCTTT. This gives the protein CASSLGDGNTEAFF.